The clone carrying this TCR beta chain has a count of ten or more. The sample is drawn from a study of T cells in Graves' hyperthyroidism and ophthalmopathy. With 3 bases clipped from V and 6 bases from J, the junction kept 6 bases outside the gene matches. This CDR3 spans 14 amino acids. This sample holds PBMCs from about 10 ml fresh peripheral blood. RNA transcripts were the template for amplifying TCR beta CDR3 regions. Carried out on the TCR CDR3, a first-round RT-PCR used the HTBI primer set. TCRdb re-called the multiplex PCR reads through MiXCR, storing one row per CDR3 protein. The sample contains around 280,000 distinct CDR3 sequences, about 13% of which appear only once.

This chain links TRBV12-3 or TRBV12-4 with TRBJ2-3; 7 bases are shared with TRBD2. The TCR sequence derives from a woman between 40 and 55 years old with Graves' hyperthyroidism. The sequencing input was blood. This CDR3 reads CASSFGGSGDTQYF. CDR3 in DNA: TGTGCCAGCAGTTTCGGCGGGAGCGGTGATACGCAGTATTTT.